This T cell receptor beta chain was captured in a study of blood T cell repertoires in COVID-19. Whole-study context: Researchers got acute and convalescent COVID-19 samples from the United States, Italy and Spain. Nucleic acid was either cDNA or gDNA, and it came from T cells, B-cell-depleted T cells, or PBMCs.

Original processing methods: Reference gene primers were amplified, and this amplification served to estimate nucleated cell counts. Generated by immunoSEQ multiplex PCR, the TCRdb table keeps only in-frame clones and is missing some. The V and J calls and clone size come from that table; D and trimming were worked out from the DNA. The sample consists of about 330,000 clones, around 89% of them appearing once. This CDR3 region has 12 residues. Germline-derived CDR1 and CDR2 are SGHTA and FQGNSA. V was pared by 4 bases and J by 12 bases, with 2 bases of the junction left unmatched. Input material: peripheral blood. The chain is built from TRBV7-2 and TRBJ2-1; TRBD2 agrees at 11 bases. This TCR derives from a woman between 50 and 59 years old with active or convalescent COVID-19. In nucleotides, the CDR3 is TGTGCCAGCAGCTCCGGACTAGCGGGGCAGTTCTTC. Translation gives CASSSGLAGQFF.